This T cell receptor (beta chain) was identified in a study of blood T cells in healthy people across ages. The CDR3 has 17 residues. V lost 5 bases to trimming and J lost 2 bases; unmatched junction nucleotides: 12. Germline CDR1 reads LGHNA; CDR2 reads YNFKEQ. Peripheral blood, roughly 9.3 milliliters per donor, was collected. In each sample, at least 6.5 million PBMCs were isolated. A J-beta primer mix and a sample-barcoded 5' primer were used in a second PCR of about 7 to 12 cycles. MiXCR, applied by TCRdb to the 5' RACE reads, yields one record per CDR3 protein. The profile covers more than 700,000 distinct CDR3 sequences, with about 45% appearing a single time and 15% to 20% taken by the ten largest.

The sequence derives from an older man in good health. The specimen sequenced was blood. This chain links TRBV4-2 with TRBJ2-1, with 7 bases matching TRBD2. In DNA form, the CDR3 reads TGTGCCAGCAGCTCCTCCTCGTTAGCGGGTACCTACAATGAGCAGTTCTTC. Translating it yields CASSSSSLAGTYNEQFF.